This TCR beta chain was observed in a study of blood T cell repertoires in COVID-19. Study-level background: The origin of the acute and convalescent COVID-19 samples was the United States, Italy and Spain. The analysed material was cDNA or gDNA that came from T cells, B-cell-depleted T cells, or PBMCs.

Under the authors' procedure: Amplified reference gene primers provided the basis for estimating nucleated cell counts. Assay used: immunoSEQ multiplex PCR; TCRdb lists only in-frame clones, some missing. V, J and clone size reflect that table, while D and trimming were determined from the DNA. The sample includes about 250,000 clones, 87% of them seen just once. Looked up from germline, CDR1 is SEHNR and CDR2 is FQNEAQ (reference sequence). The ends were cut back, 4 bases at V and 4 bases at J, with 8 bases in the middle. This CDR3 region has 14 residues. What was sequenced was peripheral blood. The sequence derives from a man in his late teens or twenties with active or convalescent COVID-19. The rearrangement joins TRBV7-9 to TRBJ2-6; D gene unclear. This CDR3 is CASSSNSGANVLTF. CDR3 DNA sequence: TGTGCCAGCAGCTCAAACTCCGGGGCCAACGTCCTGACTTTC.